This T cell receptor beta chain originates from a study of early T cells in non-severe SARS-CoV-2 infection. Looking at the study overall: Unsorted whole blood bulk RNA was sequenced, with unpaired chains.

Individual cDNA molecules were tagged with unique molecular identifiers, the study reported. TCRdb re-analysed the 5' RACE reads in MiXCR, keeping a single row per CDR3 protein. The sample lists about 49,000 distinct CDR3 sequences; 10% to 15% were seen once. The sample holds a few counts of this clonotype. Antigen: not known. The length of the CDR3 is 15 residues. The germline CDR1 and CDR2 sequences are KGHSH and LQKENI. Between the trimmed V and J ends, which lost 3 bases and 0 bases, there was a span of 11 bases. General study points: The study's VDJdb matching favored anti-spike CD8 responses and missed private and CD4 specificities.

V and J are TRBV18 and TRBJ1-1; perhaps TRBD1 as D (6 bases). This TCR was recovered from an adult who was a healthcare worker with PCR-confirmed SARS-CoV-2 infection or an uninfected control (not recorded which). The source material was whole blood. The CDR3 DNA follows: TGTGCCAGCTCACCGGAGCAGGGGATGAACACTGAAGCTTTCTTT. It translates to CASSPEQGMNTEAFF.